A single sample is the source of the 25 T cell receptor beta chains below, sequenced in a study of T cell repertoires in cytomegalovirus infection. TCRdb itself ran the reads through MiXCR, one entry per CDR3 protein. The table shows hundreds of thousands of distinct CDR3 sequences, with around a sixth occurring only once. Specimen: PBMCs. The receptors stem from a human donor in good health (CMV status not recorded). Some clones in this sample may be carry-over from other donors' samples.

Only a few counts were recorded for this clonotype. The chain is built from TRBV28 and TRBJ1-2; TRBD1 aligns across 7 bases. The germline V gene encodes CDR1 MDHEN and CDR2 SYDVKM. With V trimmed by 4 bases and J by 5 bases, 16 bases remained unmatched. CDR3 length equals 17 residues. CDR3 sequence: CASSSKGGRSFGYGYTF. DNA for the CDR3: TGTGCCAGCAGTTCCAAAGGGGGCCGGAGCTTTGGGTATGGCTACACCTTC.

The chain couples TRBV15 to TRBJ2-6, with 7 bases fitting TRBD1. Trimming took 3 bases from V and 0 from J; bases not matched to a gene: 8. From germline, CDR1 is LNHNV and CDR2 YYDKDF (reference sequence). There are 18 residues in the CDR3. The CDR3 region is CATSSWTGATSGANVLTF. CDR3 DNA: TGTGCCACCAGCAGTTGGACAGGTGCCACCTCTGGGGCCAACGTCCTGACTTTC.

A word on this clonotype: A read error may produce the germline difference seen at one junction end. The CDR3 nucleotides are TGTGCTAGCAGCCCAGGACAGGGCTTTGGGTTCGAGCAGTACTTC. This sequence encodes CASSPGQGFGFEQYF. This chain joins TRBV7-7 and TRBJ2-7; TRBD1 agrees at 8 bases. The germline V gene has CDR1 SSHAT and CDR2 FNYEAQ (reference sequence). The CDR3 runs 15 residues. Looking up the rest from reference TRBV7-7 and TRBJ2-7 gives the full variable domain: GAGVSQSPRYKVTKRGQDVTLRCDPISSHATLYWYQQALGQGPEFLTYFNYEAQPDKSGLPSDRFSAERPEGSISTLTIQRTEQRDSAMYRCASSPGQGFGFEQYFGPGTRLTVT.

This clonotype was counted ten times or more. V usage is TRBV6-2 or TRBV6-3 and J usage is TRBJ2-3; D perhaps matches TRBD2 (6 bases). This CDR3 is built from 16 residues. The germline V gene has CDR1 MNHEY and CDR2 SVGEGT. Trimming shortened V by 2 bases and J by 4 bases, and 16 bases separated the two germline ends. The CDR3 sequence is CASSYGGAGTADTQYF. The DNA for the CDR3 is TGTGCCAGCAGTTACGGCGGGGCGGGGACCGCAGATACGCAGTATTTT.

This clonotype was detected ten times or more. The chain uses TRBV28 and TRBJ2-3; 7 nucleotides match TRBD2. This CDR3 is 17 amino acids long. Germline V gene data show CDR1 as MDHEN and CDR2 as SYDVKM. V lost 2 bases and J lost 3; bases outside the gene matches: 11. CDR3: CASSLLFPPGGTDTQYF. DNA of the CDR3: TGTGCCAGCAGTTTACTTTTCCCTCCGGGGGGAACAGATACGCAGTATTTT.

This clonotype has a handful of counts. The chain links TRBV12-3 or TRBV12-4 to TRBJ2-4; no clear D. The germline V and J ends were trimmed by 6 bases and 6 bases, with 15 bases remaining between them. This CDR3 contains 14 residues. This chain's CDR3 is CASSPALVINIQYF. For the CDR3, the DNA is TGTGCCAGCAGCCCCGCCCTAGTCATAAACATTCAGTACTTC.

This clonotype was recorded at least ten times. This chain uses TRBV7-8 with TRBJ2-4; the D is unclear. V was trimmed by 1 base and J by 0 bases, leaving 10 bases between them. CDR3 length: 16 residues. Germline CDR1 reads SGHVS; CDR2 reads FQNEAQ. Written as DNA, the CDR3 is TGTGCCAGCAGCTTAGGGGCAGCACTAGCCAAAAACATTCAGTACTTC. Protein product: CASSLGAALAKNIQYF.

The table lists this clonotype with a few counts. CDR3 region: CASRPGDRIIADTQYF. DNA of the CDR3: TGTGCCAGCAGACCAGGGGACAGAATAATCGCAGATACGCAGTATTTT. V is TRBV12-3 or TRBV12-4 and J is TRBJ2-3, with 7 nucleotides matching TRBD1. The CDR3 consists of 16 residues. The junction had 13 bases not matched to a gene; V was cut back by 6 bases and J by 4 bases.

The chain links TRBV15 to TRBJ1-6; 7 bases line up with TRBD1. The CDR3 loop spans 13 amino acids. The germline V gene encodes CDR1 LNHNV and CDR2 YYDKDF (reference sequence). J lost 10 bases, V lost 5 bases, and 5 bases had no gene match. The CDR3 loop is CATSSRTGSPLHF. The CDR3 bases are TGTGCCACCAGCTCTCGGACAGGATCACCCCTCCACTTT.

This chain joins TRBV5-4 and TRBJ2-1, with TRBD2 matching 8 bases. The V segment lost 4 bases and the J segment 5 bases; nucleotides outside the gene matches: 11. CDR3 length: 16 amino acids. CDR1 is SGHNT, CDR2 YYREEE, per germline (reference sequence). The CDR3 is CASSPPGTSGDNEQFF. The CDR3 DNA is TGTGCCAGCAGCCCCCCCGGGACTAGTGGCGACAATGAGCAGTTCTTC. Using reference TRBV5-4 and TRBJ2-1 for the parts outside the CDR3, the full variable domain is ETGVTQSPTHLIKTRGQQVTLRCSSQSGHNTVSWYQQALGQGPQFIFQYYREEENGRGNFPPRFSGLQFPNYSSELNVNALELDDSALYLCASSPPGTSGDNEQFFGPGTRLTVL.

This clonotype was counted between two and nine times. V and J are TRBV7-2 and TRBJ2-7; 8 bases fit TRBD1. V was clipped by 5 bases and J by 11 bases; unmatched bases: 11. The germline V gene encodes CDR1 SGHTA and CDR2 FQGNSA. This CDR3 has 13 amino acids. CDR3 region: CASSAPGQEREYF. The CDR3 bases are TGTGCCAGCAGCGCCCCGGGACAGGAGAGGGAGTACTTC.

Comment on this clonotype: With a much larger clone just one base away, this may be a read error. The gene calls are TRBV7-2 and TRBJ2-1; D is ambiguous. CDR3 size: 12 residues. The germline V gene encodes CDR1 SGHTA and CDR2 FQGNSA. CDR3 sequence (DNA): TGTGCCAACAGCGCATCGAACAATGAGCAGTTCTTC. Translated: CANSASNNEQFF.

This clonotype was counted a few times. V is TRBV7-9 and J is TRBJ2-1; D is unresolved. Trimming left V 1 base short and J 8 bases short, with 9 bases between. CDR1 is SEHNR, CDR2 FQNEAQ, per germline (reference sequence). The CDR3 is made up of 13 amino acids. CDR3 bases: TGTGCCAGCAGCTTAGTGGCTCGGGATGAGCAGTTCTTC. Amino acid sequence: CASSLVARDEQFF. The full variable domain, its missing parts supplied by reference TRBV7-9 and TRBJ2-1, is DTGVSQNPRHKITKRGQNVTFRCDPISEHNRLYWYRQTLGQGPEFLTYFQNEAQLEKSRLLSDRFSAERPKGSFSTLEIQRTEQGDSAMYLCASSLVARDEQFFGPGTRLTVL.

This clonotype was recorded many times. CDR3 DNA: TGTGCCAGCAGTGAAGTACCCGATCAGCCCCAGCATTTT. Its protein is CASSEVPDQPQHF. The chain combines TRBV2 with TRBJ1-5; D unclear. V lost 1 base to trimming and J lost 5 bases, with 6 bases between them. Germline CDR1 and CDR2: SNHLY and FYNNEI. CDR3 length equals 13 residues.

This clonotype was seen a handful of times. The chain joins TRBV27 to TRBJ1-1; D gene ambiguous. V gave up 3 bases and J gave up 4 bases, with 12 bases separating them. CDR1 is MNHEY and CDR2 is SMNVEV in the germline V gene (reference sequence). The CDR3 runs to 14 residues. The CDR3 DNA is TGTGCCAGCAGTTTGCTGGGATTTAGCACTGAAGCTTTCTTT. Translation: CASSLLGFSTEAFF.

This clonotype turned up a few times. The V call is TRBV7-8, the J call TRBJ2-2; maybe TRBD1 (6 bases). Trimming removed 3 bases from V and 3 bases from J, with 11 bases in between. Germline values: CDR1 SGHVS, CDR2 FQNEAQ. The CDR3 contains 15 residues. CDR3 region: CASSLRQADTGELFF. In nucleotides, the CDR3 is TGTGCCAGCAGCTTGCGACAGGCGGACACCGGGGAGCTGTTTTTT.

The rearrangement uses TRBV5-1 and TRBJ1-6, with 7 positions matching TRBD1. The CDR3 contains 19 residues. Trimming cost V 0 bases and J 6 bases; bases outside gene matches: 15. Looked up from germline, CDR1 is SGHRS and CDR2 is YFSETQ. CDR3 sequence (DNA): TGCGCCAGCAGCTTGGACTACAGGGGTCAAGACCTACGTAATTCACCCCTCCACTTT. Residues: CASSLDYRGQDLRNSPLHF.

The chain recombines TRBV19 with TRBJ1-1; D remains unclear. Germline values: CDR1 LNHDA, CDR2 SQIVND (reference sequence). V was cut by 7 bases and J by 4 bases, with 16 bases left in between. The CDR3 is 14 residues long. The CDR3 loop is CASTPRGFVTEAFF. CDR3 bases: TGTGCCAGTACCCCGCGAGGGTTTGTCACTGAAGCTTTCTTT.

This clonotype was detected many times. V and J are TRBV7-8 and TRBJ1-3; D remains ambiguous. Germline lookup yields CDR1 SGHVS and CDR2 FQNEAQ. V lost 5 bases and J 1 base, leaving 3 bases between the germline ends. The CDR3 is made up of 12 amino acids. The CDR3 coding sequence is TGTGCCAGCAGCGCGTCTGGAAACACCATATATTTT. It translates to CASSASGNTIYF.

The CDR3 sequence is CASSLISGGELFF. CDR3 coding DNA: TGCGCCAGCAGCTTGATTAGCGGCGGGGAGCTGTTTTTT. The rearrangement uses TRBV5-1 and TRBJ2-2; TRBD2 might be the D (6 bases). This CDR3 spans 13 amino acids. Germline loops: CDR1 SGHRS, CDR2 YFSETQ. Trimming cost V 1 base and J 7 bases, with 8 bases left between them.

The chain carries TRBV20-1 and TRBJ1-2; D gene ambiguous. CDR1 is DFQATT and CDR2 is SNEGSKA in the germline V gene (reference sequence). Trimming took 0 bases from V and 5 from J, leaving 16 bases between them. The CDR3 covers 15 residues. Written as DNA, the CDR3 is TGCAGTGCTAGAGATCCCGGTACACTCCCGTATGGCTACACCTTC. This translates into CSARDPGTLPYGYTF.

This chain uses TRBV28 with TRBJ2-1, with 14 bases fitting TRBD2. The trim removed 3 bases at V and 5 bases at J, leaving 15 bases unmatched. This CDR3 is built from 20 residues. The germline CDR1 and CDR2 sequences are MDHEN and SYDVKM. The chain's CDR3 is CASSFRLAGGPVSGNNEQFF. In DNA form, the CDR3 reads TGTGCCAGCAGTTTCCGACTAGCGGGGGGGCCAGTAAGTGGCAACAATGAGCAGTTCTTC.

The genes are TRBV6-2 or TRBV6-3 and TRBJ1-1; no definite D call. CDR1 and CDR2 from the germline V gene are MNHEY and SVGEGT. The V end lost 4 bases, the J end lost 0 bases, and 12 bases lay between the germline ends. The CDR3 totals 15 residues. CDR3 sequence (DNA): TGTGCCAGCAGTTTCCGGGCCCCGCTGAACACTGAAGCTTTCTTT. It codes for CASSFRAPLNTEAFF.

This clonotype was recorded at least ten times. V is TRBV12-3 or TRBV12-4 and J is TRBJ1-2; a possible D gene is TRBD1 (5 bases). Trimming pared 0 bases from V and 7 bases from J, leaving 6 bases between. The CDR3 contains 12 residues. CDR3: CASSLAGVGYTF. CDR3 bases: TGTGCCAGCAGTTTAGCAGGGGTTGGCTACACCTTC.

This clonotype has only a few counts. The chain links TRBV7-2 to TRBJ2-3; TRBD2 matches 15 bases. CDR3 size: 16 residues. The V gene end was trimmed by 6 bases and the J gene end by 6 bases; junction bases not matched to a gene: 7. The V gene's germline CDR1 is SGHTA and CDR2 FQGNSA. The CDR3 reads CASSPTGTSGGDTQYF. The CDR3 nucleotides read TGTGCCAGCAGTCCGACCGGGACTAGCGGGGGGGATACGCAGTATTTT.